This entry lists 27 T cell receptor beta chains sequenced from one sample in a study of TIL therapy for anti-PD-1-resistant metastatic lung cancer. Sequencing used immunoSEQ v3. Some clones are missing from TCRdb's copy, which holds only in-frame ones; the method was immunoSEQ multiplex PCR. This sample yields about 57,000 clones, of which roughly 85% are seen a single time; about 4.8% belongs to the top ten. As to time point: pre-treatment sample, taken before nivolumab and TIL therapy. This specimen consisted of blood, obtained at baseline. The receptors shown here come from a woman aged 30-79 years with non-small cell lung cancer.

V and J are TRBV7-9 and TRBJ2-1; no clear D gene. With 9 bases removed from V and 2 bases from J, the gap between germline ends came to 17 bases. Germline loops: CDR1 SEHNR, CDR2 FQNEAQ (reference sequence). The CDR3 runs 15 residues. In DNA, the CDR3 is TGTGCCAGTAGCCCATCCGCAGGAACCTACAATGAGCAGTTCTTC. This sequence encodes CASSPSAGTYNEQFF.

This rearrangement joins TRBV7-3 to TRBJ1-1, with a tentative D call TRBD1 (5 bases). The CDR3 has 12 residues. Trimming removed 1 base from V and 7 bases from J, with 7 bases in between. Germline V lookup: CDR1 SGHTA, CDR2 FQGTGA. The CDR3 bases are TGTGCCAGCAGCTTAAAGCAGGGTGAAGCTTTCTTT. Its protein is CASSLKQGEAFF.

The chain employs TRBV19 and TRBJ1-5; 7 bases map to TRBD1. Unmatched junction bases numbered 9, after V lost 7 bases and J lost 0 bases. Per germline, CDR1 LNHDA and CDR2 SQIVND (reference sequence). This CDR3 has 16 amino acids. CDR3 sequence: CASTATGTLSNQPQHF. The CDR3 bases are TGTGCCAGTACCGCGACAGGGACTCTTAGCAATCAGCCCCAGCATTTT.

The chain employs TRBV10-2 and TRBJ2-1, with D hard to call. Trimming removed 6 bases from V and 0 bases from J, with 12 bases in between. The germline gives CDR1 WSHSY, CDR2 SAAADI. CDR3 length: 15 residues. The DNA of the CDR3 is TGCGCCAGCAGCGCAAATCCGAGCTCCTACAATGAGCAGTTCTTC. Translated: CASSANPSSYNEQFF.

This chain joins TRBV6-5 and TRBJ2-7; TRBD1 matches 8 bases. Germline V gene lookup returns CDR1 MNHEY and CDR2 SVGAGI. The CDR3 totals 12 residues. Trimming cost V 6 bases and J 4 bases; bases outside gene matches: 2. CDR3 bases: TGTGCCAGCAGGGACAGGGCTTACGAGCAGTACTTC. It translates to CASRDRAYEQYF.

This rearrangement joins TRBV6-1 to TRBJ2-2; 8 bases are a match to TRBD1. This CDR3 region has 15 residues. Germline V gene lookup returns CDR1 MNHNS and CDR2 SASEGT. V lost 8 bases and J lost 5; bases outside the gene matches: 10. The CDR3 reads CASYTDRVGTGELFF. The DNA for the CDR3 is TGTGCCAGCTACACGGACAGGGTAGGAACCGGGGAGCTGTTTTTT.

This chain links TRBV7-8 with TRBJ2-3, with 12 bases fitting TRBD2. There are 16 residues in the CDR3. After removal of 4 bases from V and 3 bases from J, the junction contained 5 bases not matched to a gene. The germline gives CDR1 SGHVS, CDR2 FQNEAQ. The CDR3: CASSSQTSGGTDTQYF. CDR3 sequence (DNA): TGTGCCAGCAGCTCCCAGACTAGCGGGGGAACAGATACGCAGTATTTT. The full variable domain, with the rest looked up from reference TRBV7-8 and TRBJ2-3, is GAGVSQSPRYKVAKRGQDVALRCDPISGHVSLFWYQQALGQGPEFLTYFQNEAQLDKSGLPSDRFFAERPEGSVSTLKIQRTQQEDSAVYLCASSSQTSGGTDTQYFGPGTRLTVL.

The V gene is TRBV28, the J gene TRBJ2-3, with 7 bases fitting TRBD2. V lost 5 bases to trimming and J lost 5 bases; unmatched junction nucleotides: 13. The germline V gene has CDR1 MDHEN and CDR2 SYDVKM. The CDR3 length is 16 residues. In nucleotides, the CDR3 is TGTGCCAGCAGTCCATTCTTGCGGGAGAGATTAGATACGCAGTATTTT. Protein product: CASSPFLRERLDTQYF.

This chain joins TRBV4-1 and TRBJ1-3, with a weak D call TRBD1 (6 bases). The CDR3 is 17 amino acids. The germline V gene has CDR1 MGHRA and CDR2 YSYEKL. Trimming removed 6 bases from V and 0 bases from J, with 18 bases in between. This chain's CDR3 is CASRSPGTSSSGNTIYF. The DNA for the CDR3 is TGCGCCAGCAGATCCCCCGGGACATCCAGCTCTGGAAACACCATATATTTT.

The J gene is TRBJ1-2, the V gene TRBV7-8, with a weak D call TRBD1 (6 bases). The CDR3 runs 15 residues. Germline V gene lookup returns CDR1 SGHVS and CDR2 FQNEAQ. With 5 bases removed from V and 4 bases from J, the gap between germline ends came to 17 bases. CDR3 DNA sequence: TGTGCCAGCAGCAAGATACAGGGTGATGGCTATGGCTACACCTTC. Its protein is CASSKIQGDGYGYTF.

V usage is TRBV4-1 and J usage is TRBJ2-5; tentatively, D is TRBD2 (6 bases). The germline gives CDR1 MGHRA, CDR2 YSYEKL. Trimming removed 3 bases at V and 6 bases at J, with 14 bases between. This CDR3 has 14 residues. CDR3 loop: CASSQPLAPQTQYF. CDR3 sequence (DNA): TGCGCCAGCAGCCAGCCACTAGCTCCGCAGACCCAGTACTTC.

This chain connects TRBV5-1 to TRBJ1-2; D might be TRBD1 (6 bases). Trimming removed 2 bases from V and 10 bases from J, with 24 bases in between. The CDR3 has 16 residues. Per the germline V gene, CDR1 is SGHRS and CDR2 is YFSETQ. CDR3 sequence (DNA): TGCGCCAGCAGCTTACCCCAGGGGTCATACAGAGGGGTCTACACCTTC. It encodes CASSLPQGSYRGVYTF.

J is TRBJ2-5 and V is TRBV10-1; D ambiguous. V shed 3 bases and J shed 3 bases, with 8 bases lying between them. Germline CDR1 is WNHNN and CDR2 is SYGVQD (reference sequence). This CDR3 is built from 13 residues. The CDR3 DNA sequence: TGCGCCAGCAGTGAAACTGGGAAAGAGACCCAGTACTTC. It yields the protein CASSETGKETQYF.

This chain joins TRBV7-9 and TRBJ2-7; TRBD2 might be the D (6 bases). The V end was cut by 5 bases, the J end by 6 bases, with 20 bases between. The CDR3 totals 15 residues. Germline values: CDR1 SEHNR, CDR2 FQNEAQ (reference sequence). DNA for the CDR3: TGTGCCAGCAGCGGGGAACGGGGGTGGAGTACCGAGCAGTACTTC. Its translation: CASSGERGWSTEQYF.

The V call is TRBV3-1 (or the pseudogene TRBV3-2), the J call TRBJ2-7; unclear D gene. Germline lookup yields CDR1 LGHDT and CDR2 YNNKEL (reference sequence). This CDR3 spans 8 amino acids. The V and J ends lost 9 bases and 11 bases respectively, with 8 bases between them. As DNA, the CDR3 is TGTGCCAGTCCCTGTAAGTACTTC. This codes for CASPCKYF.

This chain joins TRBV6-5 and TRBJ2-7, with D maybe TRBD2 (7 bases). CDR3 size: 14 residues. Trimming shortened V by 1 base and J by 4 bases, and 11 bases separated the two germline ends. CDR1 and CDR2 (germline): MNHEY, SVGAGI. The CDR3 loop reads CASSYYGGQYEQYF. As DNA, the CDR3 is TGTGCCAGCAGTTACTACGGGGGGCAGTACGAGCAGTACTTC.

The chain employs TRBV11-2 and TRBJ2-5; D gene ambiguous. CDR3 size: 13 residues. V lost 0 bases and J 3 bases, leaving 5 bases between the germline ends. CDR1 and CDR2 from the germline V gene are SGHAT and FQNNGV. The chain's CDR3 is CASSLEPEETQYF. The CDR3 DNA reads as TGTGCCAGCAGCTTAGAACCGGAAGAGACCCAGTACTTC. Variable domain in full (rest from reference TRBV11-2 and TRBJ2-5): EAGVAQSPRYKIIEKRQSVAFWCNPISGHATLYWYQQILGQGPKLLIQFQNNGVVDDSQLPKDRFSAERLKGVDSTLKIQPAKLEDSAVYLCASSLEPEETQYFGPGTRLLVL.

The V call is TRBV30, the J call TRBJ2-7; TRBD1 agrees at 8 bases. V was clipped by 4 bases and J by 6 bases; unmatched bases: 8. The CDR3 contains 13 residues. Germline values: CDR1 GTSNPN, CDR2 SVGIG (reference sequence). The CDR3 sequence is CAWMVTGGAEQYF. DNA of the CDR3: TGTGCCTGGATGGTTACAGGGGGAGCCGAGCAGTACTTC.

The chain uses TRBV30 and TRBJ2-3, with D possibly TRBD2 on 5 matching bases. V gave up 0 bases and J gave up 10 bases, with 20 bases separating them. CDR3 length: 15 amino acids. Germline V gene data show CDR1 as GTSNPN and CDR2 as SVGIG (reference sequence). For the CDR3, the DNA is TGTGCCTGGAGTGTACTTCGGACGCGTAAGGGAGCGCAGTATTTT. It encodes CAWSVLRTRKGAQYF. The complete variable domain, with remaining parts taken from reference TRBV30 and TRBJ2-3, reads SQTIHQWPATLVQPVGSPLSLECTVEGTSNPNLYWYRQAAGRGLQLLFYSVGIGQISSEVPQNLSASRPQDRQFILSSKKLLLSDSGFYLCAWSVLRTRKGAQYFGPGTRLTVL.

This sequence joins TRBV10-3 and TRBJ2-5; no clear D gene. The CDR3 sequence is 14 residues long. V was trimmed by 3 bases and J by 1 base, leaving 9 bases between them. The germline V gene encodes CDR1 ENHRY and CDR2 SYGVKD. The CDR3 sequence: CAISERAVQETQYF. As DNA, the CDR3 is TGTGCCATCAGTGAACGTGCGGTCCAAGAGACCCAGTACTTC.

The genes are TRBV7-9 and TRBJ2-3; 14 nucleotides line up with TRBD2. Trimming at V came to 10 bases and at J to 0 bases, leaving 9 bases not matched to a gene. Germline V gene sequence: CDR1 SEHNR, CDR2 FQNEAQ (reference sequence). The CDR3 length is 17 residues. The CDR3 here is CATARLAGGRSTDTQYF. The CDR3 nucleotides read TGTGCCACCGCGAGACTAGCGGGGGGGCGGAGCACAGATACGCAGTATTTT.

J is TRBJ2-1 and V is TRBV11-1; 8 bases are a match to TRBD2. With V trimmed by 1 base and J by 12 bases, 14 bases remained unmatched. The CDR3 is made up of 16 amino acids. The germline V gene encodes CDR1 SGHAT and CDR2 FQDESV (reference sequence). CDR3 coding DNA: TGTGCCAGCAGCTTAGGGGTCAGCGGGAGTAGAGGCGTGCAGTTCTTC. This translates into CASSLGVSGSRGVQFF.

The chain recombines TRBV7-7 with TRBJ2-5; no clear D gene. This CDR3 region has 15 residues. Germline-derived CDR1 and CDR2 are SSHAT and FNYEAQ (reference sequence). The V end lost 5 bases, the J end lost 1 base, and 14 bases lay between the germline ends. CDR3 loop: CASSHSPQLQETQYF. The CDR3 DNA sequence: TGTGCCAGCAGCCATTCTCCGCAACTCCAAGAGACCCAGTACTTC.

This clone has only a few counts. The chain joins TRBV5-1 to TRBJ1-1; no firm D call. The CDR3 consists of 11 residues. The germline V gene encodes CDR1 SGHRS and CDR2 YFSETQ. Trimming removed 4 bases from V and 3 bases from J, with 4 bases in between. The CDR3 nucleotides read TGCGCCAGCAGCGCCGACACTGAAGCTTTCTTT. As protein: CASSADTEAFF.

The chain couples TRBV2 to TRBJ2-3, with 8 positions matching TRBD2. The length of the CDR3 is 14 residues. The J segment lost 1 base and the V segment lost 5 bases, leaving 2 bases of the junction unmatched. Germline V gene data show CDR1 as SNHLY and CDR2 as FYNNEI. The CDR3 DNA reads TGTGCCAGCAGTATGGGACTAGGCACAGATACGCAGTATTTT. This gives the protein CASSMGLGTDTQYF.

The V gene is TRBV27, the J gene TRBJ1-1, with D uncertain. This CDR3 is built from 13 residues. Germline V gene data show CDR1 as MNHEY and CDR2 as SMNVEV (reference sequence). V was trimmed by 0 bases and J by 3 bases, leaving 5 bases between them. CDR3 coding DNA: TGTGCCAGCAGTTTATCGAGGTACACTGAAGCTTTCTTT. This gives the protein CASSLSRYTEAFF.

This chain joins TRBV27 and TRBJ2-3, with 7 positions matching TRBD2. V gave up 2 bases and J gave up 2 bases; unmatched junction bases: 7. This CDR3 is built from 16 residues. CDR1 MNHEY and CDR2 SMNVEV come from the germline V gene (reference sequence). The DNA of the CDR3 is TGTGCCAGCAGTTTACTAGCGGTGACTAACACAGATACGCAGTATTTT. It yields the protein CASSLLAVTNTDTQYF.